A selection of T cell receptor beta chains follows, all from one sample in a study of shared clonotypes between healthy human individuals. The table came from immunoSEQ multiplex PCR; TCRdb's copy has only in-frame clones and leaves some out. This table has around 2,000,000 clones, about 95% appearing once. Sequenced: naive CD8+ T cells sorted from blood. All receptors derive from a young man in good health. The CDR3 runs from the conserved cysteine through the conserved F or W. Each record gives: clone size, D gene, V gene, CDR3 length, J gene, CDR3 DNA, CDR3 protein. D genes are given only for firm matches. Size is stated for part of the rows, as once, few or many counts, or as a class when the clone is expanded.

clone size: .
D gene: TRBD2
V gene: TRBV11-2
CDR3 length: 16
J gene: TRBJ2-7
CDR3 DNA: TGTGCCAGCAGCCCAGGCGCGGCTAGCGGGGACTACGAGCAGTACTTC
CDR3 protein: CASSPGAASGDYEQYF

clone size: .
D gene: .
V gene: TRBV27
CDR3 length: 12
J gene: TRBJ2-1
CDR3 DNA: TGTGCCAGCAGTTTGACCGGCCTTGAGCAGTTCTTC
CDR3 protein: CASSLTGLEQFF

clone size: .
D gene: .
V gene: TRBV2
CDR3 length: 13
J gene: TRBJ1-1
CDR3 DNA: TGTGCCAGCAGTGGTGAGGGTGGAACTGAAGCTTTCTTT
CDR3 protein: CASSGEGGTEAFF

clone size: .
D gene: TRBD1
V gene: TRBV27
CDR3 length: 15
J gene: TRBJ1-6
CDR3 DNA: TGTGCCAGCAGTCAAAGGACAGGTTACAATTCACCCCTCCACTTT
CDR3 protein: CASSQRTGYNSPLHF

clone size: .
D gene: .
V gene: TRBV30
CDR3 length: 15
J gene: TRBJ2-5
CDR3 DNA: TGTGCCTGGAGTGTGTGGGGGTCAGGACAAGAGACCCAGTACTTC
CDR3 protein: CAWSVWGSGQETQYF

clone size: .
D gene: TRBD1
V gene: TRBV2
CDR3 length: 16
J gene: TRBJ2-6
CDR3 DNA: TGTGCCAGCAGAAGCGGGACAGGGGCTGGGGCCAACGTCCTGACTTTC
CDR3 protein: CASRSGTGAGANVLTF

clone size: .
D gene: .
V gene: TRBV13
CDR3 length: 16
J gene: TRBJ2-1
CDR3 DNA: TGTGCCAGCAGCCAACGGGTTTTTGAGGGTATCAATGAGCAGTTCTTC
CDR3 protein: CASSQRVFEGINEQFF

clone size: .
D gene: .
V gene: TRBV10-2
CDR3 length: 14
J gene: TRBJ1-3
CDR3 DNA: TGCGCCAGCAGCCCGGACGTCTGGGGAAACACCATATATTTT
CDR3 protein: CASSPDVWGNTIYF

clone size: .
D gene: .
V gene: TRBV5-1
CDR3 length: 13
J gene: TRBJ2-2
CDR3 DNA: TGCGCCAGCAGCCCCTTCAGTGGCGGGGAGCTGTTTTTT
CDR3 protein: CASSPFSGGELFF

clone size: .
D gene: .
V gene: TRBV19
CDR3 length: 15
J gene: TRBJ2-7
CDR3 DNA: TGTGCCAGTAGTATAGCCAGCGGAAGCTCCTACGAGCAGTACTTC
CDR3 protein: CASSIASGSSYEQYF

clone size: .
D gene: .
V gene: TRBV7-9
CDR3 length: 15
J gene: TRBJ1-4
CDR3 DNA: TGTGCCAGCAGCCCCGAGGACGTGTTGAATGAAAAACTGTTTTTT
CDR3 protein: CASSPEDVLNEKLFF

clone size: .
D gene: .
V gene: TRBV6-1
CDR3 length: 13
J gene: TRBJ2-1
CDR3 DNA: TGTGCCAGCGCAAGACAGGAGTACAATGAGCAGTTCTTC
CDR3 protein: CASARQEYNEQFF

clone size: .
D gene: .
V gene: TRBV9
CDR3 length: 14
J gene: TRBJ2-1
CDR3 DNA: TGTGCCAGTGGGGGAGCCGACTCCTACAATGAGCAGTTCTTC
CDR3 protein: CASGGADSYNEQFF

clone size: .
D gene: TRBD2
V gene: TRBV2
CDR3 length: 14
J gene: TRBJ2-7
CDR3 DNA: TGTGCCAGCAGCCCTAGCGGGGGCTCCTACGAGCAGTACTTC
CDR3 protein: CASSPSGGSYEQYF

clone size: .
D gene: .
V gene: TRBV5-1
CDR3 length: 13
J gene: TRBJ2-7
CDR3 DNA: TGCGCCAGCAGCCTCACTAGCTTTTACGAGCAGTACTTC
CDR3 protein: CASSLTSFYEQYF

clone size: .
D gene: .
V gene: TRBV27
CDR3 length: 17
J gene: TRBJ1-5
CDR3 DNA: TGTGCCAGCAGGGACACGGATTATGCCCCAAGCAATCAGCCCCAGCATTTT
CDR3 protein: CASRDTDYAPSNQPQHF

clone size: .
D gene: .
V gene: TRBV9
CDR3 length: 14
J gene: TRBJ2-2
CDR3 DNA: TGTGCCAGCAGCGTAGGAGGTGGGACCGGGGAGCTGTTTTTT
CDR3 protein: CASSVGGGTGELFF

clone size: .
D gene: TRBD1
V gene: TRBV6-6
CDR3 length: 16
J gene: TRBJ2-1
CDR3 DNA: TGTGCCAGCAGTTATCCACAGGGGGCCCAGCACAATGAGCAGTTCTTC
CDR3 protein: CASSYPQGAQHNEQFF

clone size: .
D gene: TRBD1
V gene: TRBV15
CDR3 length: 13
J gene: TRBJ1-4
CDR3 DNA: TGTGCCACCGCCGACAGGGGGCTTGAAAAACTGTTTTTT
CDR3 protein: CATADRGLEKLFF

clone size: .
D gene: .
V gene: TRBV11-3
CDR3 length: 13
J gene: TRBJ2-3
CDR3 DNA: TGTGCCAGCAGCTCGGGACCTACAGATACGCAGTATTTT
CDR3 protein: CASSSGPTDTQYF

clone size: .
D gene: .
V gene: TRBV6-5
CDR3 length: 14
J gene: TRBJ2-7
CDR3 DNA: TGTGCCAGCAGCGTCTACGGGGGTCCCTACGAGCAGTACTTC
CDR3 protein: CASSVYGGPYEQYF

clone size: once
D gene: TRBD2
V gene: TRBV5-6
CDR3 length: 15
J gene: TRBJ2-7
CDR3 DNA: TGTGCCAGCAGCTTGGTGGTTAGCGGGGGATACGAGCAGTACTTC
CDR3 protein: CASSLVVSGGYEQYF

clone size: .
D gene: .
V gene: TRBV11-2
CDR3 length: 12
J gene: TRBJ1-1
CDR3 DNA: TGTGCCAGCAGCCCGATGGGGGCTGAAGCTTTCTTT
CDR3 protein: CASSPMGAEAFF

clone size: .
D gene: TRBD2
V gene: TRBV13
CDR3 length: 18
J gene: TRBJ2-1
CDR3 DNA: TGTGCCAGCAGCTTAGTCGCACTAGCGGGGGAGGACTACAATGAGCAGTTCTTC
CDR3 protein: CASSLVALAGEDYNEQFF

clone size: once
D gene: .
V gene: TRBV5-6
CDR3 length: 13
J gene: TRBJ2-7
CDR3 DNA: TGTGCCAGCAGCTCATGGACCACCTACGAGCAGTACTTC
CDR3 protein: CASSSWTTYEQYF

clone size: .
D gene: TRBD1
V gene: TRBV2
CDR3 length: 15
J gene: TRBJ2-7
CDR3 DNA: TGTGCCAGCAACCCCCGGGACAGGGGTACCTACGAGCAGTACTTC
CDR3 protein: CASNPRDRGTYEQYF

clone size: .
D gene: TRBD2
V gene: TRBV27
CDR3 length: 14
J gene: TRBJ2-1
CDR3 DNA: TGTGCCAGCAGTCCTAGCGGGCCTTACAATGAGCAGTTCTTC
CDR3 protein: CASSPSGPYNEQFF

clone size: .
D gene: TRBD1
V gene: TRBV29-1
CDR3 length: 12
J gene: TRBJ2-1
CDR3 DNA: TGCAGCGTGAGGACAGGGCCCGCGGAGCAGTTCTTC
CDR3 protein: CSVRTGPAEQFF

clone size: once
D gene: TRBD1
V gene: TRBV18
CDR3 length: 16
J gene: TRBJ1-1
CDR3 DNA: TGTGCCAGCTCACCACCATCGGACAGGCTGAACACTGAAGCTTTCTTT
CDR3 protein: CASSPPSDRLNTEAFF

clone size: .
D gene: TRBD1
V gene: TRBV7-8
CDR3 length: 18
J gene: TRBJ1-1
CDR3 DNA: TGTGCCAGCAGGTTAAGATTGGGGGACAGGGGCTTGAACACTGAAGCTTTCTTT
CDR3 protein: CASRLRLGDRGLNTEAFF

clone size: .
D gene: .
V gene: TRBV5-5
CDR3 length: 17
J gene: TRBJ1-2
CDR3 DNA: TGTGCCAGCAGCTTGGTTGAGGAAGGTTGGGTAAACTATGGCTACACCTTC
CDR3 protein: CASSLVEEGWVNYGYTF

clone size: .
D gene: .
V gene: TRBV15
CDR3 length: 15
J gene: TRBJ1-5
CDR3 DNA: TGTGCCACCAGCCAGTTGGTGGAATTGAGCGAGCCCCAGCATTTT
CDR3 protein: CATSQLVELSEPQHF

clone size: .
D gene: .
V gene: TRBV6-6
CDR3 length: 14
J gene: TRBJ2-5
CDR3 DNA: TGTGCCAGCACGGAAGGACAGAACCAAGAGACCCAGTACTTC
CDR3 protein: CASTEGQNQETQYF

clone size: .
D gene: .
V gene: TRBV11-2
CDR3 length: 14
J gene: TRBJ1-2
CDR3 DNA: TGTGCCAGCAGCCATCTTGGGGGACCCTATGGCTACACCTTC
CDR3 protein: CASSHLGGPYGYTF

clone size: .
D gene: TRBD2
V gene: TRBV15
CDR3 length: 14
J gene: TRBJ2-7
CDR3 DNA: TGTGCCACCAGCACTAGCGGGCTCTCCTACGAGCAGTACTTC
CDR3 protein: CATSTSGLSYEQYF

clone size: .
D gene: TRBD1
V gene: TRBV19
CDR3 length: 15
J gene: TRBJ1-1
CDR3 DNA: TGTGCCAGTAGTTCCCGACAGGGGATCGACACTGAAGCTTTCTTT
CDR3 protein: CASSSRQGIDTEAFF

clone size: .
D gene: .
V gene: TRBV2
CDR3 length: 15
J gene: TRBJ1-3
CDR3 DNA: TGTGCCAGCAGTGAGATGGGGTCTGCTGGAAACACCATATATTTT
CDR3 protein: CASSEMGSAGNTIYF

clone size: .
D gene: TRBD1
V gene: TRBV6-1
CDR3 length: 15
J gene: TRBJ2-7
CDR3 DNA: TGTGCCAGCAGTGAATGGGGACAGGGGTTATACGAGCAGTACTTC
CDR3 protein: CASSEWGQGLYEQYF

clone size: .
D gene: TRBD1
V gene: TRBV27
CDR3 length: 14
J gene: TRBJ2-7
CDR3 DNA: TGTGCCAGCAGTTCGGGACAGGGTTACTACGAGCAGTACTTC
CDR3 protein: CASSSGQGYYEQYF

clone size: .
D gene: .
V gene: TRBV10-1
CDR3 length: 13
J gene: TRBJ1-6
CDR3 DNA: TGCGCCAGCAGTGAGTACGCAAATTCACCCCTCCACTTT
CDR3 protein: CASSEYANSPLHF

clone size: .
D gene: TRBD2
V gene: TRBV9
CDR3 length: 16
J gene: TRBJ2-7
CDR3 DNA: TGTGCCAGCAGCCCCCTGATGACAGCGGGACCCTACGAGCAGTACTTC
CDR3 protein: CASSPLMTAGPYEQYF

clone size: few
D gene: .
V gene: TRBV1
CDR3 length: 14
J gene: TRBJ1-5
CDR3 DNA: TGCACCAGCAGCCAAGAGGACAGGGCGCAGCCCCAGCATTTT
CDR3 protein: CTSSQEDRAQPQHF

clone size: .
D gene: TRBD2
V gene: TRBV29-1
CDR3 length: 15
J gene: TRBJ2-1
CDR3 DNA: TGCAGCGTTGAATGGGCGGGAGGGCCTCCCAATGAGCAGTTCTTC
CDR3 protein: CSVEWAGGPPNEQFF

clone size: .
D gene: .
V gene: TRBV27
CDR3 length: 15
J gene: TRBJ2-1
CDR3 DNA: TGTGCCAGCAGTTTAGGCCCGGGCGGGATGAGGGAGCAGTTCTTC
CDR3 protein: CASSLGPGGMREQFF

clone size: .
D gene: TRBD1
V gene: TRBV9
CDR3 length: 15
J gene: TRBJ1-6
CDR3 DNA: TGTGCCAGCAGCTTATTCGGGACAGATAATTCACCCCTCCACTTT
CDR3 protein: CASSLFGTDNSPLHF

clone size: .
D gene: .
V gene: TRBV27
CDR3 length: 13
J gene: TRBJ2-1
CDR3 DNA: TGTGCCAGCAGTCCTTACGGACCAAATGAGCAGTTCTTC
CDR3 protein: CASSPYGPNEQFF

clone size: .
D gene: .
V gene: TRBV14
CDR3 length: 15
J gene: TRBJ1-1
CDR3 DNA: TGTGCCAGCAGCCAAGATCCCCCAGGGTTCACTGAAGCTTTCTTT
CDR3 protein: CASSQDPPGFTEAFF

clone size: .
D gene: TRBD2
V gene: TRBV9
CDR3 length: 16
J gene: TRBJ2-2
CDR3 DNA: TGTGCCAGCAGCCCCCAGACTAGCGGATACACCGGGGAGCTGTTTTTT
CDR3 protein: CASSPQTSGYTGELFF

clone size: .
D gene: .
V gene: TRBV7-9
CDR3 length: 16
J gene: TRBJ2-3
CDR3 DNA: TGTGCCAGCAGCTTTTCACCAGGGGCCGGCACAGATACGCAGTATTTT
CDR3 protein: CASSFSPGAGTDTQYF

clone size: .
D gene: .
V gene: TRBV29-1
CDR3 length: 12
J gene: TRBJ1-1
CDR3 DNA: TGCAGCGTTGAAGGGGCAGCGCCTGAAGCTTTCTTT
CDR3 protein: CSVEGAAPEAFF

clone size: .
D gene: TRBD2
V gene: TRBV7-7
CDR3 length: 15
J gene: TRBJ2-5
CDR3 DNA: TGTGCTAGCAGTTATCGAGCGGGAGACCAAGAGACCCAGTACTTC
CDR3 protein: CASSYRAGDQETQYF

clone size: .
D gene: .
V gene: TRBV9
CDR3 length: 12
J gene: TRBJ2-7
CDR3 DNA: TGTGCCAGCAGCGGGCAGGGGACCGAGCAGTACTTC
CDR3 protein: CASSGQGTEQYF

clone size: .
D gene: .
V gene: TRBV4-3
CDR3 length: 13
J gene: TRBJ2-1
CDR3 DNA: TGCGCCAGCAGCCAAGCCCCCTACAATGAGCAGTTCTTC
CDR3 protein: CASSQAPYNEQFF

clone size: .
D gene: .
V gene: TRBV10-3
CDR3 length: 13
J gene: TRBJ2-7
CDR3 DNA: TGTGCCACAGGTTCCGGACAATATAACGAGCAGTACTTC
CDR3 protein: CATGSGQYNEQYF

clone size: .
D gene: .
V gene: TRBV4-3
CDR3 length: 17
J gene: TRBJ2-1
CDR3 DNA: TGCGCCAGCAGCCAAGTCGCGCGAGAGGACCCCTACAATGAGCAGTTCTTC
CDR3 protein: CASSQVAREDPYNEQFF

clone size: .
D gene: .
V gene: TRBV5-6
CDR3 length: 16
J gene: TRBJ2-7
CDR3 DNA: TGTGCCAGCAGCTCCCAGACCGACGGGGGAGTCTACGAGCAGTACTTC
CDR3 protein: CASSSQTDGGVYEQYF

clone size: once
D gene: .
V gene: TRBV23-1
CDR3 length: 16
J gene: TRBJ1-1
CDR3 DNA: TGCGCCAGCAGTCAATCGAACGCAGGAACGAACACTGAAGCTTTCTTT
CDR3 protein: CASSQSNAGTNTEAFF

clone size: .
D gene: TRBD1
V gene: TRBV7-6
CDR3 length: 16
J gene: TRBJ1-6
CDR3 DNA: TGTGCCAGCAGCACTACTACAGGGGGCGGGAATTCACCCCTCCACTTT
CDR3 protein: CASSTTTGGGNSPLHF

clone size: .
D gene: .
V gene: TRBV9
CDR3 length: 13
J gene: TRBJ1-1
CDR3 DNA: TGTGCCAGCAGCGCATACCAGAACACTGAAGCTTTCTTT
CDR3 protein: CASSAYQNTEAFF

clone size: .
D gene: .
V gene: TRBV10-2
CDR3 length: 16
J gene: TRBJ2-3
CDR3 DNA: TGCGCCAGCAGTGATAACAGGGTGGACGACACAGATACGCAGTATTTT
CDR3 protein: CASSDNRVDDTDTQYF